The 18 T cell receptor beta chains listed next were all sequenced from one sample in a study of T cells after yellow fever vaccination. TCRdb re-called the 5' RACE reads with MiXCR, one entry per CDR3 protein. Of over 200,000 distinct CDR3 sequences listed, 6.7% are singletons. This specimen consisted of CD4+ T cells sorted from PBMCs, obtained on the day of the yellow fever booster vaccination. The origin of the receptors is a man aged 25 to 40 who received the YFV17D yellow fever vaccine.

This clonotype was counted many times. DNA for the CDR3: TGCAGCGTGACCCCGGGACTAGCGGGACACGGGGAGCTGTTTTTT. This sequence encodes CSVTPGLAGHGELFF. The rearrangement uses TRBV29-1 and TRBJ2-2, with 13 bases aligning to TRBD2. This CDR3 is built from 15 residues. Losses at the gene ends were 6 bases for V and 7 bases for J; bases not matched to a gene: 8. Germline V gives CDR1 SQVTM, CDR2 ANQGSEA.

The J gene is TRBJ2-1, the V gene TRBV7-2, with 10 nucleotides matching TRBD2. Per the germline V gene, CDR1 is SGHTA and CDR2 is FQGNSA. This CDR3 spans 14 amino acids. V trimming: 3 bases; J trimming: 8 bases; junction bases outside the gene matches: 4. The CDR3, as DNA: TGTGCCAGCAGCTTTAGCGGGAGGACGGATGAGCAGTTCTTC. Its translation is CASSFSGRTDEQFF.

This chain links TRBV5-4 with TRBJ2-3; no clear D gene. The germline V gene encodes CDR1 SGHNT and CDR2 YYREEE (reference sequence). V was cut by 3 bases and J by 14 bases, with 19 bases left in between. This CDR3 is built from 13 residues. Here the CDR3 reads CASSSGLASSSYF. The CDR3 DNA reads TGTGCCAGCAGCTCCGGCCTTGCGTCGTCGTCGTATTTT. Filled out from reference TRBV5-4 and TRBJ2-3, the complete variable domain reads ETGVTQSPTHLIKTRGQQVTLRCSSQSGHNTVSWYQQALGQGPQFIFQYYREEENGRGNFPPRFSGLQFPNYSSELNVNALELDDSALYLCASSSGLASSSYFGPGTRLTVL.

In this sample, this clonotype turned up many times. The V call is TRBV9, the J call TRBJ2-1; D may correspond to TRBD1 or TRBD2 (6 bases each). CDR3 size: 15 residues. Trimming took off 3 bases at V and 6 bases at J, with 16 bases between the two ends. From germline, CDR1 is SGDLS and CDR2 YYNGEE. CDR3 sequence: CASSAYTGAGNEQFF. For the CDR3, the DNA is TGTGCCAGCAGCGCCTACACGGGGGCGGGCAATGAGCAGTTCTTC.

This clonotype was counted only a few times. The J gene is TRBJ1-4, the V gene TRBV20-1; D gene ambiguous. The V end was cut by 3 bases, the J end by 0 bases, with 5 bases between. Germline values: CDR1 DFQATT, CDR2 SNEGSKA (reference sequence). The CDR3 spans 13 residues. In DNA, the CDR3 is TGCAGTGCTAGGCCGTCAACTAATGAAAAACTGTTTTTT. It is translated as CSARPSTNEKLFF.

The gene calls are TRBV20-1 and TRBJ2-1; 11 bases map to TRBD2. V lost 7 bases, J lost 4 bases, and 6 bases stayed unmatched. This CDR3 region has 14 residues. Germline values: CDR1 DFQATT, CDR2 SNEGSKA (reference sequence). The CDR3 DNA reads TGCAGTGGACTAGGGACTAGCGGTTACAATGAGCAGTTCTTC. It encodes CSGLGTSGYNEQFF.

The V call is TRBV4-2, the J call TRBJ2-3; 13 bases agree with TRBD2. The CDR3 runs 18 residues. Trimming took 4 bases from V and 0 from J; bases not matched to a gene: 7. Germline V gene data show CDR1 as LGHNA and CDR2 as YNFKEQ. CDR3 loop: CASSPVLAGGLSTDTQYF. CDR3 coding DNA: TGTGCCAGCAGCCCGGTACTAGCGGGAGGGTTAAGCACAGATACGCAGTATTTT.

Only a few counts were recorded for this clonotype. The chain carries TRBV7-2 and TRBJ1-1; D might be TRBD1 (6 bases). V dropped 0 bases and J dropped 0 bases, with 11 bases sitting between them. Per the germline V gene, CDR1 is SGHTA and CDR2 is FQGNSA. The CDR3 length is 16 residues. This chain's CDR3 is CASSLALDRLNTEAFF. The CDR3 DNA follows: TGTGCCAGCAGCTTAGCCTTGGACAGACTGAACACTGAAGCTTTCTTT.

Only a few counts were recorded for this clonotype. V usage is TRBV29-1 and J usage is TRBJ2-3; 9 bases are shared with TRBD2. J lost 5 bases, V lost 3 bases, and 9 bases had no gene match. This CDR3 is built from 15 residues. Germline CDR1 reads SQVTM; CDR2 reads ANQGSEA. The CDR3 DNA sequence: TGCAGCGTTGATGTAGGCGGGAGGGGAAAAGATACGCAGTATTTT. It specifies CSVDVGGRGKDTQYF.

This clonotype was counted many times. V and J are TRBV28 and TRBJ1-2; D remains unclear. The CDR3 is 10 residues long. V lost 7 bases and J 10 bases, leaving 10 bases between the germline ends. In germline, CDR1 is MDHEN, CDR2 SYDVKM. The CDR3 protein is CASMGITYTF. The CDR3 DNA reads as TGTGCCAGCATGGGAATAACCTACACCTTC.

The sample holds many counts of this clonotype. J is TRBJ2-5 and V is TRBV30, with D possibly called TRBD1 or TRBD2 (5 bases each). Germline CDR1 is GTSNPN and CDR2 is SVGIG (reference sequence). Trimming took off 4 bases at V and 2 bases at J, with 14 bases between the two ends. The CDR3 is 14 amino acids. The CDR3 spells CAWNRQGVQETQYF. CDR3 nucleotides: TGTGCCTGGAATAGGCAGGGAGTACAAGAGACCCAGTACTTC.

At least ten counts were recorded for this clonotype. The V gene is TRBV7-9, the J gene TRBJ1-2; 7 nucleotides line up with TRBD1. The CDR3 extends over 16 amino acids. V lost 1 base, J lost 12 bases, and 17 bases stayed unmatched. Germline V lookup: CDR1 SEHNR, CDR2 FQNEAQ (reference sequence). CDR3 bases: TGTGCCAGCAGCTTAGGGACAGGTTTTTTATCCGTGGCCCACACCTTC. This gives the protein CASSLGTGFLSVAHTF.

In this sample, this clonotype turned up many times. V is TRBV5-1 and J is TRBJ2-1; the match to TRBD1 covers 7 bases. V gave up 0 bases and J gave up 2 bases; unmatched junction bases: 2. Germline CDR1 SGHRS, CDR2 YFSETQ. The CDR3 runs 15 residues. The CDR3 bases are TGCGCCAGCAGCTTGGACAGGGGCCCCTACAATGAGCAGTTCTTC. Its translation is CASSLDRGPYNEQFF.

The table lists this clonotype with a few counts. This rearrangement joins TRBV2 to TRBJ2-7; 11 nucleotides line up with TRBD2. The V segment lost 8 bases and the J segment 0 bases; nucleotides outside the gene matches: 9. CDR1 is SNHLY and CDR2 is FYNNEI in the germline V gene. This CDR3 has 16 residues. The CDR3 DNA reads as TGTGCCAGCGGGGCTCTAGCGGGAGGACCCTCCTACGAGCAGTACTTC. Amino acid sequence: CASGALAGGPSYEQYF.

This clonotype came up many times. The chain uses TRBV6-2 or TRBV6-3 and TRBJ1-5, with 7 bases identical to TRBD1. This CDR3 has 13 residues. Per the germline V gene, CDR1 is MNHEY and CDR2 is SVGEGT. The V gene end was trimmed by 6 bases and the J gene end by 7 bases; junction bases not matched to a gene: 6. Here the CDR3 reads CASSHRGDQPQHF. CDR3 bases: TGTGCCAGCAGCCACAGGGGCGACCAGCCCCAGCATTTT.

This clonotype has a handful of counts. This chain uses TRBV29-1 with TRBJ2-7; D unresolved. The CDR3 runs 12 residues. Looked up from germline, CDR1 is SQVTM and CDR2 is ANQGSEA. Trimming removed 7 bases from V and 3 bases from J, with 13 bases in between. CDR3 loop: CSAMGSLYEQYF. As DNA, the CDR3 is TGCAGCGCCATGGGCAGCCTCTACGAGCAGTACTTC.

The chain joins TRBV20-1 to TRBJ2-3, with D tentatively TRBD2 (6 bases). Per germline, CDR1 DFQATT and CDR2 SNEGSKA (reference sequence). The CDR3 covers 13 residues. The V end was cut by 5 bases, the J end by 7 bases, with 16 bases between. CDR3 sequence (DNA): TGCAGTGCTCTCCAAGGAGGGGAGTATACGCAGTATTTT. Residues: CSALQGGEYTQYF.

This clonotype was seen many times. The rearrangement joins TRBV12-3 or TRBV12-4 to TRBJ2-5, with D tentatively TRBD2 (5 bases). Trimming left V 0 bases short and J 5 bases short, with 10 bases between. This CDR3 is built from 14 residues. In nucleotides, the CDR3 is TGTGCCAGCAGTTTAGCGTCGGGGTTGGAGACCCAGTACTTC. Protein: CASSLASGLETQYF.